This T cell receptor (beta chain) came from a study of PD-L1 blockade in urothelial cancer. On the study more broadly: Blood analyses occurred 3 weeks (second dose) and 6 weeks post treatment start. Researchers found blood samples held a median of 141,255 T cells.

Sequenced by immunoSEQ multiplex PCR; TCRdb stores in-frame clones only, minus some. This sample has some 52,000 clones, with around 72% found just once. Noted time point: pretreatment peripheral blood. Germline V lookup: CDR1 SGHDT, CDR2 YYEEEE. The CDR3 contains 13 residues. Trimming pared 3 bases from V and 8 bases from J, leaving 11 bases between. The chain is built from TRBV5-6 and TRBJ1-4; no definite D call. The source material was PBMCs, sampled around atezolizumab (anti-PD-L1) treatment. This sequence originates from a man in his sixties or seventies with urothelial cancer. The CDR3: CASSSGRREKLFF. The CDR3 DNA reads as TGTGCCAGCAGCTCGGGGAGGAGGGAAAAACTGTTTTTT. The variable domain in full, completed from reference TRBV5-6 and TRBJ1-4, reads DAGVTQSPTHLIKTRGQQVTLRCSPKSGHDTVSWYQQALGQGPQFIFQYYEEEERQRGNFPDRFSGHQFPNYSSELNVNALLLGDSALYLCASSSGRREKLFFGSGTQLSVL.